This passage covers 12 T cell receptor beta chains from one sample sequenced in a study of technical replicates of blood from a few donors. Measured with immunoSEQ multiplex PCR; TCRdb has only the in-frame clones, and not every one. The profile shows almost 70,000 clones, approximately 88% of them singletons. The sample comprised PBMCs. Every receptor here comes from a human donor in good health. Some clones in this sample may be carry-over from other donors' samples.

The rearrangement uses TRBV5-1 and TRBJ2-5; TRBD2 aligns across 7 bases. J lost 4 bases, V lost 3 bases, and 12 bases had no gene match. The CDR3 contains 16 residues. CDR1 and CDR2 from the germline V gene are SGHRS and YFSETQ. CDR3 DNA sequence: TGCGCCAGCAGCTCCTTCGGGAACACGGGGGGAGAGACCCAGTACTTC. Translation: CASSSFGNTGGETQYF.

This chain links TRBV12-5 with TRBJ2-7, with D possibly matching TRBD1 (7 bases). The CDR3 totals 15 residues. V was cut by 7 bases and J by 4 bases, with 20 bases left in between. In germline, CDR1 is LGHNT, CDR2 FRNRAP. The CDR3 bases are TGTGCTAGTGTCCCCCACGGGGCAGGGGGGTACGAGCAGTACTTC. This codes for CASVPHGAGGYEQYF. Drawing the rest from reference TRBV12-5 and TRBJ2-7, the complete variable domain is DARVTQTPRHKVTEMGQEVTMRCQPILGHNTVFWYRQTMMQGLELLAYFRNRAPLDDSGMPKDRFSAEMPDATLATLKIQPSEPRDSAVYFCASVPHGAGGYEQYFGPGTRLTVT.

This clone appeared a few times. This rearrangement joins TRBV5-1 to TRBJ1-3; 7 bases are shared with TRBD1. Trimming removed 4 bases from V and 6 bases from J; junction bases left unmatched: 7. The CDR3 is made up of 14 amino acids. CDR1 is SGHRS and CDR2 is YFSETQ in the germline V gene. The CDR3 loop reads CASSQTGESNTIYF. The CDR3 DNA reads TGCGCCAGCAGCCAAACAGGGGAATCAAACACCATATATTTT.

A single count supports this clone. The CDR3 is CASRGTSGGYTF. The CDR3 nucleotides read TGTGCCAGCAGGGGGACTTCGGGTGGCTACACCTTC. The chain recombines TRBV25-1 with TRBJ1-2, with D perhaps matching TRBD1 (5 bases). Trimming cost V 6 bases and J 7 bases, with 12 bases left between them. CDR1 is MGHDK, CDR2 SYGVNS, per germline. This CDR3 has 12 residues.

V and J are TRBV27 and TRBJ1-2; tentatively, D is TRBD1 (5 bases). Germline V gene lookup returns CDR1 MNHEY and CDR2 SMNVEV (reference sequence). The CDR3 has 14 amino acids. Trimming shortened V by 4 bases and J by 4 bases, and 13 bases separated the two germline ends. CDR3 loop: CASSSFGGGYGYTF. The CDR3 DNA sequence: TGTGCCAGCAGTTCCTTCGGGGGGGGCTATGGCTACACCTTC.

This chain connects TRBV11-2 to TRBJ2-2; the D is unclear. The germline CDR1 and CDR2 sequences are SGHAT and FQNNGV. There are 15 residues in the CDR3. V dropped 4 bases and J dropped 4 bases, with 13 bases sitting between them. CDR3 DNA: TGTGCCAGCAGCTCGATCAGAAGGAGCACCGGGGAGCTGTTTTTT. Its protein product is CASSSIRRSTGELFF.

The chain carries TRBV18 and TRBJ2-5, with D possibly matching TRBD1 (6 bases). V dropped 3 bases and J dropped 1 base, with 6 bases sitting between them. Germline V CDR1 and CDR2: KGHSH, LQKENI. This CDR3 is built from 13 residues. DNA of the CDR3: TGTGCCAGCTCACCGGACAGCCAAGAGACCCAGTACTTC. Translating it yields CASSPDSQETQYF.

V gene TRBV29-1 combines with J gene TRBJ2-7; 9 nucleotides line up with TRBD1. After removal of 6 bases from V and 2 bases from J, the junction contained 5 bases not matched to a gene. Germline-derived CDR1 and CDR2 are SQVTM and ANQGSEA. CDR3 length: 13 amino acids. CDR3 in DNA: TGCAGCGTGGTGGGACAGGGAACCTACGAGCAGTACTTC. Its protein is CSVVGQGTYEQYF.

V usage is TRBV11-2 and J usage is TRBJ2-3; TRBD2 matches 12 bases. The CDR3 length is 18 residues. Trimming at V came to 3 bases and at J to 6 bases, leaving 13 bases not matched to a gene. Per the germline V gene, CDR1 is SGHAT and CDR2 is FQNNGV. CDR3 DNA sequence: TGTGCCAGCAGCTTCCTGCTGGATCTAGCGGGGGGGCCTGATACGCAGTATTTT. Translating gives CASSFLLDLAGGPDTQYF.

The rearrangement links TRBV6-6 to TRBJ2-1; weak D call: TRBD2 (7 bases). The CDR3 totals 15 residues. The V end was cut by 7 bases, the J end by 8 bases, with 21 bases between. Germline V gene data show CDR1 as MNHNY and CDR2 as SVGAGI (reference sequence). The CDR3 region has the DNA TGTGCCAGCACGACAAGGGGGGGACCCTGGGATGAGCAGTTCTTC. Protein sequence: CASTTRGGPWDEQFF.

The chain has TRBV7-2 and TRBJ1-1; TRBD1 matches at 10 bases. The V gene end was trimmed by 2 bases and the J gene end by 0 bases; junction bases not matched to a gene: 6. CDR1 and CDR2 (germline): SGHTA, FQGNSA. This CDR3 spans 17 amino acids. CDR3 region: CASSLKGTGAMNTEAFF. CDR3 DNA sequence: TGTGCCAGCAGCTTAAAAGGGACAGGGGCCATGAACACTGAAGCTTTCTTT.

CDR3 DNA: TGTGCCAGCAGCGTACTAGCGGGGTGGGGTGAGACCCAGTACTTC. Its translation: CASSVLAGWGETQYF. V and J are TRBV9 and TRBJ2-5, with TRBD2 matching over 9 bases. The CDR3 is 15 amino acids. Trimming cost V 1 base and J 5 bases; bases outside gene matches: 6. The germline V gene encodes CDR1 SGDLS and CDR2 YYNGEE.